This T cell receptor (beta chain) derives from a study of regulatory T cells in long-lasting Graves disease. Specified time point: newly diagnosed GD, antithyroid drugs for less than 3 months. Making the TCR library involved RNA that had been extracted from PBMCs. Arm-PCR with iRepertoire HTBI primers amplified the CDR3 regions for these TCR beta libraries. Authors' data handling: Across samples, roughly 58 TRBV and some 15 TRBJ segments were found. Via MiXCR, TCRdb re-called the multiplex PCR reads, giving one row per CDR3 protein. TCRdb assigned the V and J calls; the authors' analysis was not used. The sample records about 240,000 distinct CDR3 sequences, 20% to 25% being singletons. Germline values: CDR1 SQVTM, CDR2 ANQGSEA. The CDR3 contains 13 residues. V lost 3 bases, J lost 4 bases, and 2 bases stayed unmatched.

The specimen comprised peripheral blood mononuclear cells (PBMCs), sampled at new diagnosis, from a patient treated with antithyroid drugs. The clonotype comes from a female donor with Graves disease. The chain is built from TRBV29-1 and TRBJ2-3; 9 nucleotides agree with TRBD2. Written as DNA, the CDR3 is TGCAGCGTTGATTCTAGCGGGGCAGATACGCAGTATTTT. This codes for CSVDSSGADTQYF.